The T cell receptor beta chain described here comes from a study of neurological immune-mediated disorders. The study's findings and limits: The expanded clones of different subjects shared no CDR3 amino acid sequences (suggesting private repertoires in all groups).

In regard to this clonotype: No antigen is known for it.

Unsorted libraries were prepared from 2 million PBMCs that had been stored at -80 C. The CDR3 length is 16 residues. The trim removed 2 bases at V and 5 bases at J, leaving 9 bases unmatched. Germline V CDR1 and CDR2: SGHDT, YYEEEE. TCRdb analysed the 5' RACE reads with MiXCR anew, one entry per CDR3 protein. The data contain approximately 90,000 distinct CDR3 sequences, 3.5% to 4% of them singletons. This receptor was obtained from a woman younger than 35 with multiple sclerosis. The chain links TRBV5-6 to TRBJ2-5; 10 bases match TRBD1. The material sequenced was PBMCs. This chain's CDR3 is CASSFGTGVGGETQYF. The CDR3 coding sequence is TGTGCCAGCAGCTTCGGGACAGGGGTAGGCGGGGAGACCCAGTACTTC. Together with reference TRBV5-6 and TRBJ2-5, the CDR3 gives the full variable domain: DAGVTQSPTHLIKTRGQQVTLRCSPKSGHDTVSWYQQALGQGPQFIFQYYEEEERQRGNFPDRFSGHQFPNYSSELNVNALLLGDSALYLCASSFGTGVGGETQYFGPGTRLLVL.